The 29 T cell receptor beta chains listed next were all sequenced from one sample in a study of shared clonotypes between healthy human individuals. Sequenced by immunoSEQ multiplex PCR; TCRdb stores in-frame clones only, minus some. The data contain 600,000 to 750,000 clones, 72% of them singletons. Sample: memory CD4+ T cells sorted from blood. Described subset: CD45RA-negative fraction. All receptors come from a woman in her 30s in good health.

The chain carries TRBV30 and TRBJ2-7, with D perhaps matching TRBD1 or TRBD2 (5 bases each). Looked up from germline, CDR1 is GTSNPN and CDR2 is SVGIG (reference sequence). Trimming took 2 bases from V and 2 from J, leaving 13 bases between them. The CDR3 is made up of 14 amino acids. The CDR3 sequence: CAWSRGGSTYEQYF. The CDR3 bases are TGTGCCTGGAGTAGGGGCGGGTCGACCTACGAGCAGTACTTC.

The V gene is TRBV10-3, the J gene TRBJ2-5; TRBD2 might be the D (6 bases). Germline loops: CDR1 ENHRY, CDR2 SYGVKD. The CDR3 spans 14 residues. V lost 10 bases to trimming and J lost 7 bases, with 22 bases between them. The CDR3 here is CATQGTAQQGTQYF. The CDR3 nucleotides read TGTGCCACCCAAGGGACTGCGCAGCAGGGGACCCAGTACTTC.

The V call is TRBV18, the J call TRBJ2-1; 13 nucleotides agree with TRBD2. The CDR3 consists of 16 residues. Trimming cost V 6 bases and J 9 bases; bases outside gene matches: 11. In germline, CDR1 is KGHSH, CDR2 LQKENI. The CDR3 region has the DNA TGTGCCAGCTCCCCTACCCTACTAGCGGGAGGGAGTGAGCAGTTCTTC. As protein: CASSPTLLAGGSEQFF.

This chain uses TRBV9 with TRBJ2-7, with 9 bases matching TRBD1. Germline CDR1 reads SGDLS; CDR2 reads YYNGEE. With V trimmed by 0 bases and J by 6 bases, 7 bases remained unmatched. CDR3 length equals 15 residues. DNA for the CDR3: TGTGCCAGCAGCGTAGAGGGACAGGGCGTCGGCGAGCAGTACTTC. Translated: CASSVEGQGVGEQYF.

V gene TRBV11-3 combines with J gene TRBJ2-1; a possible D gene is TRBD1 (5 bases). The germline V gene encodes CDR1 SGHNT and CDR2 YENEEA. V lost 1 base and J lost 8, with 9 bases in between. The CDR3 contains 13 residues. CDR3 in amino acids: CASSLGFRDEQFF. The CDR3 DNA follows: TGTGCCAGCAGCTTAGGATTCAGGGATGAGCAGTTCTTC.

The chain couples TRBV21-1 to TRBJ2-4. TRBV21-1 is tagged as a pseudogene. The CDR3 runs 17 residues. The CDR3 DNA sequence: TGTGCCAGCAACCACAGCCTTGGGAATGTAGCCAAAAACATTCAGTACTTC. This encodes CASNHSLGNVAKNIQYF.

The chain carries TRBV6-6 and TRBJ2-4; no firm D call. The V and J ends lost 6 bases and 5 bases respectively, with 14 bases between them. The CDR3 contains 14 residues. The germline V gene encodes CDR1 MNHNY and CDR2 SVGAGI (reference sequence). CDR3 coding DNA: TGTGCCAGCAGAAACCGACAAACACAAAACATTCAGTACTTC. Protein product: CASRNRQTQNIQYF.

This clone was detected only a few times. The chain uses TRBV11-2 and TRBJ1-1; D ambiguous. V was clipped by 5 bases and J by 11 bases, with 12 bases between them. CDR1 and CDR2 (germline): SGHAT, FQNNGV. CDR3 size: 11 residues. The CDR3 region has the DNA TGTGCCAGCAGCGCCCTTTCGGCGGCTTTCTTT. It encodes CASSALSAAFF. Drawing the rest from reference TRBV11-2 and TRBJ1-1, the complete variable domain is EAGVAQSPRYKIIEKRQSVAFWCNPISGHATLYWYQQILGQGPKLLIQFQNNGVVDDSQLPKDRFSAERLKGVDSTLKIQPAKLEDSAVYLCASSALSAAFFGQGTRLTVV.

V gene TRBV2 combines with J gene TRBJ2-5, with D possibly matching TRBD1 (6 bases). The ends were cut back, 7 bases at V and 5 bases at J, with 20 bases in the middle. The CDR3 totals 15 residues. The germline CDR1 and CDR2 sequences are SNHLY and FYNNEI. The CDR3 reads CASTEGVGVHETQYF. CDR3 DNA: TGTGCCAGCACCGAGGGGGTCGGGGTTCATGAGACCCAGTACTTC.

This chain joins TRBV5-1 and TRBJ1-1; 8 bases map to TRBD1. Germline values: CDR1 SGHRS, CDR2 YFSETQ. V dropped 2 bases and J dropped 0; count of bases not matched to a gene: 12. The CDR3 runs to 18 residues. Written as DNA, the CDR3 is TGCGCCAGCAGCTTCGTTCCAGGGGGCATGGATATGAACACTGAAGCTTTCTTT. Its translation: CASSFVPGGMDMNTEAFF.

J is TRBJ1-5 and V is TRBV30, with TRBD1 identical over 10 bases. J lost 5 bases, V lost 5 bases, and 3 bases had no gene match. The CDR3 spans 13 residues. Germline loops: CDR1 GTSNPN, CDR2 SVGIG (reference sequence). CDR3 DNA: TGTGCCTGGGCAGGACAGGGGGATCAGCCCCAGCATTTT. This gives the protein CAWAGQGDQPQHF.

This clone was detected ten times or more. V is TRBV21-1 and J is TRBJ1-1. TRBV21-1 is reported as a pseudogene. This CDR3 spans 15 amino acids. The CDR3 spells CASSLGGRLNTEAFF. For the CDR3, the DNA is TGTGCCAGCAGCCTTGGGGGACGGCTGAACACTGAAGCTTTCTTT.

As for this clone: At one end the junction does not follow the germline gene, possibly because of a read error. This chain connects TRBV10-3 to TRBJ2-3; TRBD2 matches 14 bases. This CDR3 contains 17 residues. Germline V lookup: CDR1 ENHRY, CDR2 SYGVKD. The CDR3 DNA is TGTGCCATAAGTGTGGGGACTAGCGGGAGAAGCACAGATACGCAGTATTTT. Encoded protein: CAISVGTSGRSTDTQYF.

This clone was found a few times. This chain uses TRBV19 with TRBJ2-5, with TRBD2 matching over 7 bases. V dropped 3 bases and J dropped 5; count of bases not matched to a gene: 3. From germline, CDR1 is LNHDA and CDR2 SQIVND (reference sequence). The CDR3 runs to 13 residues. The CDR3 DNA follows: TGTGCCAGTAGTATGACCGGGAGGGAGACCCAGTACTTC. Translation: CASSMTGRETQYF.

The chain has TRBV4-1 and TRBJ2-4, with TRBD2 as a possible D gene (6 bases). Trimming shortened V by 8 bases and J by 3 bases, and 23 bases separated the two germline ends. The germline V gene has CDR1 MGHRA and CDR2 YSYEKL. CDR3 length equals 17 residues. In nucleotides, the CDR3 is TGCGCCAGCCGTAAAATGCCCAGACTAGAAGGCAAAAACATTCAGTACTTC. Its translation: CASRKMPRLEGKNIQYF.

This chain links TRBV6-1 with TRBJ1-2; 8 bases map to TRBD1. This CDR3 contains 14 residues. The trim removed 3 bases at V and 5 bases at J, leaving 5 bases unmatched. From germline, CDR1 is MNHNS and CDR2 SASEGT. CDR3 loop: CASSEPGQVYGYTF. CDR3 DNA sequence: TGTGCCAGCAGTGAGCCGGGACAGGTATATGGCTACACCTTC.

The CDR3 spells CASSPGTANVYTF. CDR3 nucleotides: TGTGCCAGCAGCCCCGGGACGGCTAACGTCTACACCTTC. The chain employs TRBV14 and TRBJ1-2, with TRBD1 as a possible D gene (5 bases). Germline assignment: CDR1 SGHDN and CDR2 FVKESK. Trimming removed 4 bases at V and 10 bases at J, with 16 bases between. CDR3 length: 13 residues.

J is TRBJ1-5 and V is TRBV28, with 10 bases lining up with TRBD1. V dropped 7 bases and J dropped 6; count of bases not matched to a gene: 9. The germline gives CDR1 MDHEN, CDR2 SYDVKM. The CDR3 has 15 residues. CDR3 nucleotide sequence: TGTGCCAGCACACTGACAGGGGGCTTTTTTCAGCCCCAGCATTTT. Its translation: CASTLTGGFFQPQHF.

The chain carries TRBV6-5 and TRBJ2-2; D not resolved. Germline V gene lookup returns CDR1 MNHEY and CDR2 SVGAGI. CDR3 size: 15 residues. Trimming took off 1 base at V and 0 bases at J, with 6 bases between the two ends. The CDR3 sequence: CASSYLTANTGELFF. CDR3 DNA sequence: TGTGCCAGCAGTTACTTGACGGCGAACACCGGGGAGCTGTTTTTT.

The CDR3 nucleotides read TGTGCCAGCAGTCCCATGAGGGCGAGGGGCTACACCTTC. It is translated as CASSPMRARGYTF. The chain uses TRBV27 and TRBJ1-2, with D uncertain. The germline V gene has CDR1 MNHEY and CDR2 SMNVEV (reference sequence). The CDR3 is 13 residues long. V was pared by 5 bases and J by 8 bases, with 15 bases between.

In regard to this clone: Other DNA sequences in the same sample also yield this CDR3. The CDR3 region is CASSQPGQRNYGYTF. For the CDR3, the DNA is TGTGCCAGCAGCCAACCCGGACAGCGTAACTATGGCTACACCTTC. The chain recombines TRBV5-8 with TRBJ1-2; possibly TRBD1 for D (6 bases). V lost 4 bases and J lost 1, with 14 bases in between. The CDR3 has 15 residues. Germline V CDR1 and CDR2: SGHTS, YDEGEE. The whole variable domain, filled in from reference TRBV5-8 and TRBJ1-2, reads EAGVTQSPTHLIKTRGQQATLRCSPISGHTSVYWYQQALGLGLQFLLWYDEGEERNRGNFPPRFSGRQFPNYSSELNVNALELEDSALYLCASSQPGQRNYGYTFGSGTRLTVV.

The chain couples TRBV28 to TRBJ2-3, with 10 bases identical to TRBD1. Germline V gene lookup returns CDR1 MDHEN and CDR2 SYDVKM. V gave up 5 bases and J gave up 5 bases; unmatched junction bases: 4. The CDR3 has 14 amino acids. The chain's CDR3 is CASSPDRGRDTQYF. DNA of the CDR3: TGTGCCAGCAGTCCAGACAGGGGGCGAGATACGCAGTATTTT.

The rearrangement joins TRBV5-1 to TRBJ2-2; D gene uncertain. Germline V gene sequence: CDR1 SGHRS, CDR2 YFSETQ. V was clipped by 0 bases and J by 4 bases, with 10 bases between them. The CDR3 sequence is 15 residues long. CDR3 bases: TGCGCCAGCAGCTTGGGGCGTCAAGGCACCGGGGAGCTGTTTTTT. It codes for CASSLGRQGTGELFF.

This chain joins TRBV18 and TRBJ2-7; 7 nucleotides agree with TRBD1. This CDR3 is 13 amino acids long. Germline CDR1 is KGHSH and CDR2 is LQKENI. The V segment lost 5 bases and the J segment 5 bases; nucleotides outside the gene matches: 6. This chain's CDR3 is CASSDGTVDEQYF. The CDR3 region has the DNA TGTGCCAGCTCAGACGGGACAGTCGACGAGCAGTACTTC.

The chain joins TRBV2 to TRBJ1-5; D remains ambiguous. Germline lookup yields CDR1 SNHLY and CDR2 FYNNEI. This CDR3 comprises 14 residues. The V and J ends lost 0 bases and 0 bases respectively, with 3 bases between them. The CDR3 nucleotides are TGTGCCAGCAGTGAAGCCGATAGCAATCAGCCCCAGCATTTT. Its protein is CASSEADSNQPQHF.

V is TRBV5-4 and J is TRBJ1-1; D might be TRBD1 (6 bases). Per germline, CDR1 SGHNT and CDR2 YYREEE (reference sequence). Trimming cost V 7 bases and J 6 bases, with 19 bases left between them. The CDR3 covers 14 residues. In DNA form, the CDR3 reads TGTGCCAGCGGATCGCGTTGGGGGGCAGCTGAAGCTTTCTTT. This translates into CASGSRWGAAEAFF.

V gene TRBV6-6 combines with J gene TRBJ1-5; TRBD1 matches 8 bases. The CDR3 length is 16 residues. CDR1 and CDR2 (germline): MNHNY, SVGAGI (reference sequence). The trim removed 5 bases at V and 0 bases at J, leaving 6 bases unmatched. The CDR3 here is CASSRQGSRSNQPQHF. Written as DNA, the CDR3 is TGTGCCAGCAGTCGACAGGGGTCCCGTAGCAATCAGCCCCAGCATTTT.

Only one count was recorded for this clone. The V and J genes are TRBV5-1 and TRBJ2-3; perhaps TRBD2 as D (5 bases). Trimming removed 4 bases at V and 0 bases at J, with 15 bases between. CDR3 length: 16 amino acids. From germline, CDR1 is SGHRS and CDR2 YFSETQ. CDR3 in amino acids: CASSEGISASTDTQYF. The CDR3 DNA is TGCGCCAGCAGCGAGGGAATCTCCGCTAGCACAGATACGCAGTATTTT.

This clone was counted at least ten times. V gene TRBV5-5 combines with J gene TRBJ1-5, with D possibly being TRBD1 (5 bases). Germline loops: CDR1 SGHKS, CDR2 YYEKEE (reference sequence). This CDR3 spans 17 amino acids. Trimming shortened V by 0 bases and J by 5 bases, and 18 bases separated the two germline ends. CDR3 sequence (DNA): TGTGCCAGCAGCTTGGGACAGAGAAAGCATGGGGATCAGCCCCAGCATTTT. It yields the protein CASSLGQRKHGDQPQHF.